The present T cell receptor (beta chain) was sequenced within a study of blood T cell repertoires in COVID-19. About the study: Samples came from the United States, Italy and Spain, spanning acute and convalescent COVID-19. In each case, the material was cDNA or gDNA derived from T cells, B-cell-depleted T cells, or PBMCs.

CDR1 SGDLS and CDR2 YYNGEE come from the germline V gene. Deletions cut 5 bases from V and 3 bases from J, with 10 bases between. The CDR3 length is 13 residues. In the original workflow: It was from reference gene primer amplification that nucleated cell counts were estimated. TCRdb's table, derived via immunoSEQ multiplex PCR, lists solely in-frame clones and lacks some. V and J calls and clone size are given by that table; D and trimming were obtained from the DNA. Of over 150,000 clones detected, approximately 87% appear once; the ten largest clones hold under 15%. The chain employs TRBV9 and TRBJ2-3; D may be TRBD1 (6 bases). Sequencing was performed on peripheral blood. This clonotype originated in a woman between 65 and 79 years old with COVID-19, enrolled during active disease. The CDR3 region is CASRQGTTDTQYF. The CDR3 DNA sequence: TGTGCCAGCAGACAGGGAACGACAGATACGCAGTATTTT.